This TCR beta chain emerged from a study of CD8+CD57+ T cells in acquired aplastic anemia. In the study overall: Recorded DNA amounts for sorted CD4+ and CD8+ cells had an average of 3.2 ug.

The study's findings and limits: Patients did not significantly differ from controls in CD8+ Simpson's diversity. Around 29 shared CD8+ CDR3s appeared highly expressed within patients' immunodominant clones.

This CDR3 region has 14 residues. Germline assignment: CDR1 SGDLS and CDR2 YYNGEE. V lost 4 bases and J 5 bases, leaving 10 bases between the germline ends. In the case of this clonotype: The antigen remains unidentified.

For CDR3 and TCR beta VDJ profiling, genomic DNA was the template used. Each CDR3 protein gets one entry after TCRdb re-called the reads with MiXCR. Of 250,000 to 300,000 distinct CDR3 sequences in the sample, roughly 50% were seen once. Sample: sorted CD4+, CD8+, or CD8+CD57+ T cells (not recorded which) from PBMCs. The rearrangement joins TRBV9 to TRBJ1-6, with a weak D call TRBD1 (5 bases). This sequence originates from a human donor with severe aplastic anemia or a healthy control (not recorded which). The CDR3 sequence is CASSIGTDNSPLHF. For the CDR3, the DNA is TGTGCCAGCAGCATCGGGACGGATAATTCACCCCTCCACTTT.